These 30 T cell receptor beta chains came from one sample sequenced in a study of blood T cell repertoires in COVID-19. The table came from immunoSEQ multiplex PCR; TCRdb's copy has only in-frame clones and leaves some out. This sample carries tens of thousands of clones, approximately 85% of them seen once, and the ten largest clones take less than 5.5%. The sample comprised peripheral blood. These receptors originate from a human donor in a cohort sampled during active COVID-19.

V usage is TRBV5-1 and J usage is TRBJ2-1; 8 nucleotides agree with TRBD2. V gave up 5 bases and J gave up 8 bases; unmatched junction bases: 12. This CDR3 is built from 15 residues. Germline values: CDR1 SGHRS, CDR2 YFSETQ. The CDR3 reads CASRELAALFHEQFF. The CDR3 bases are TGCGCCAGCAGAGAACTAGCGGCCCTATTCCATGAGCAGTTCTTC.

The V and J genes are TRBV5-5 and TRBJ2-1; 10 nucleotides line up with TRBD2. This CDR3 spans 15 amino acids. The J segment lost 3 bases and the V segment lost 3 bases, leaving 3 bases of the junction unmatched. Germline V gives CDR1 SGHKS, CDR2 YYEKEE (reference sequence). The chain's CDR3 is CASSYLAGGYNEQFF. CDR3 in DNA: TGTGCCAGCAGCTACTTAGCGGGAGGCTACAATGAGCAGTTCTTC.

This chain links TRBV19 with TRBJ2-3; D is perhaps TRBD2 (6 bases). V gave up 3 bases and J gave up 3 bases, with 13 bases separating them. This CDR3 contains 15 residues. CDR1 LNHDA and CDR2 SQIVND come from the germline V gene (reference sequence). This chain's CDR3 is CASSIGAGKTDTQYF. The CDR3 DNA sequence: TGTGCCAGTAGTATCGGGGCGGGAAAAACAGATACGCAGTATTTT.

This clone was counted a few times. The chain employs TRBV2 and TRBJ2-7; D is undetermined. This CDR3 is built from 12 residues. The germline CDR1 and CDR2 sequences are SNHLY and FYNNEI. The V gene lost 4 bases and the J gene lost 6 bases, with 10 bases spanning the gap. The CDR3 DNA reads as TGTGCCAGCAGTGTAAGCACTGGCGAGCAGTACTTC. Translation: CASSVSTGEQYF.

The chain has TRBV3-1 (or the pseudogene TRBV3-2) and TRBJ1-4; 7 positions match TRBD1. Trimming at V came to 0 bases and at J to 7 bases, leaving 11 bases not matched to a gene. Germline-derived CDR1 and CDR2 are LGHDT and YNNKEL (reference sequence). The CDR3 runs to 17 residues. The CDR3 coding sequence is TGTGCCAGCAGCCAAGATGGTGAGGGGGCAGCTTGTGAAAAACTGTTTTTT. This codes for CASSQDGEGAACEKLFF.

This chain connects TRBV18 to TRBJ2-3; D gene uncertain. The germline gives CDR1 KGHSH, CDR2 LQKENI. Trimming took 6 bases from V and 3 from J, leaving 13 bases between them. This CDR3 region has 14 residues. The DNA for the CDR3 is TGTGCCAGCTCCTTGGCCTGGAGAACAGATACGCAGTATTTT. Encoded protein: CASSLAWRTDTQYF.

J is TRBJ2-1 and V is TRBV18, with D uncertain. Trimming removed 5 bases from V and 0 bases from J, with 14 bases in between. The CDR3 has 16 amino acids. Germline loops: CDR1 KGHSH, CDR2 LQKENI. CDR3 sequence reads: CASSIAARSSYNEQFF. In nucleotides, the CDR3 is TGTGCCAGCTCAATCGCGGCGCGCAGCTCCTACAATGAGCAGTTCTTC. Full variable domain (outside the CDR3, taken from reference TRBV18 and TRBJ2-1): NAGVMQNPRHLVRRRGQEARLRCSPMKGHSHVYWYRQLPEEGLKFMVYLQKENIIDESGMPKERFSAEFPKEGPSILRIQQVVRGDSAAYFCASSIAARSSYNEQFFGPGTRLTVL.

The rearrangement links TRBV2 to TRBJ1-1; D unresolved. This CDR3 has 12 residues. The germline V gene has CDR1 SNHLY and CDR2 FYNNEI. Trimming removed 4 bases at V and 10 bases at J, with 13 bases between. The CDR3 DNA sequence: TGTGCCAGCAGTGCGTCGATGTTGCGAGCTTTCTTT. Residues: CASSASMLRAFF.

The chain employs TRBV21-1 and TRBJ1-1. TRBV21-1 is termed a pseudogene. The CDR3 consists of 9 residues. Written as DNA, the CDR3 is TGTGCCCTGGGGGAGAAGCGGGACTTT. Translating gives CALGEKRDF.

The chain couples TRBV5-1 to TRBJ1-4; 7 bases are a match to TRBD1. The CDR3 runs 15 residues. Germline CDR1 reads SGHRS; CDR2 reads YFSETQ. V gave up 4 bases and J gave up 3 bases; unmatched junction bases: 6. The CDR3 loop reads CASSDTGAANEKLFF. The CDR3 DNA reads as TGCGCCAGCAGCGACACAGGGGCGGCTAATGAAAAACTGTTTTTT.

This clone occurred a few times. This chain links TRBV11-2 with TRBJ1-2; 8 positions match TRBD1. Germline CDR1 is SGHAT and CDR2 is FQNNGV. The CDR3 totals 14 residues. V shed 5 bases and J 4 bases; nucleotides not matched to a gene: 6. The CDR3 coding sequence is TGTGCCAGCAGCCCACGGACAGGGTTCTATGGCTACACCTTC. Translating it yields CASSPRTGFYGYTF.

This chain connects TRBV11-2 to TRBJ2-3; 12 nucleotides agree with TRBD2. Trimming took 1 base from V and 0 from J; bases not matched to a gene: 2. CDR1 is SGHAT, CDR2 FQNNGV, per germline. This CDR3 spans 17 amino acids. CDR3 region: CASSLVGLAGSTDTQYF. The CDR3, as DNA: TGTGCCAGCAGCTTAGTAGGACTAGCGGGAAGCACAGATACGCAGTATTTT.

The rearrangement uses TRBV7-9 and TRBJ2-5, with D possibly matching TRBD2 (5 bases). This CDR3 spans 15 amino acids. In germline, CDR1 is SEHNR, CDR2 FQNEAQ (reference sequence). Trimming removed 1 base at V and 5 bases at J, with 14 bases between. The CDR3: CASSLGQPRRETQYF. The CDR3 DNA is TGTGCCAGCAGCTTAGGGCAGCCTCGGAGGGAGACCCAGTACTTC.

The chain combines TRBV2 with TRBJ2-3, with a possible D match to TRBD1 (6 bases). V dropped 2 bases and J dropped 8 bases, with 11 bases sitting between them. CDR3 length: 13 residues. Per germline, CDR1 SNHLY and CDR2 FYNNEI. The CDR3 nucleotides are TGTGCCAGCAGTGAACAGGGGACAACTACGCAGTATTTT. Translating it yields CASSEQGTTTQYF.

The rearrangement links TRBV19 to TRBJ2-1; 8 bases align to TRBD2. Germline V gene sequence: CDR1 LNHDA, CDR2 SQIVND (reference sequence). The junction had 9 bases not matched to a gene; V was cut back by 7 bases and J by 7 bases. This CDR3 comprises 14 residues. CDR3 region: CASTIGRATNEQFF. The CDR3 DNA follows: TGTGCCAGTACGATCGGGAGGGCCACGAATGAGCAGTTCTTC.

A single count supports this clone. J is TRBJ1-5 and V is TRBV24-1; perhaps TRBD1 as D (6 bases). Germline CDR1 reads KGHDR; CDR2 reads SFDVKD. The CDR3 length is 14 residues. V lost 10 bases and J 2 bases, leaving 14 bases between the germline ends. The CDR3 loop is CATSRAGGNQPQHF. The CDR3 DNA reads as TGTGCCACGAGTAGGGCAGGGGGCAATCAGCCCCAGCATTTT.

The chain has TRBV25-1 and TRBJ1-5; tentative D call: TRBD1 (5 bases). CDR3 length equals 14 residues. The V end was cut by 5 bases, the J end by 1 base, with 9 bases between. The germline gives CDR1 MGHDK, CDR2 SYGVNS. The chain's CDR3 is CASSPAGSNQPQHF. Written as DNA, the CDR3 is TGTGCCAGCAGTCCGGCAGGGAGCAATCAGCCCCAGCATTTT.

The chain has TRBV5-1 and TRBJ2-4; no clear D. The germline gives CDR1 SGHRS, CDR2 YFSETQ. Trimming removed 0 bases at V and 11 bases at J, with 15 bases between. This CDR3 spans 14 amino acids. CDR3 DNA sequence: TGCGCCAGCAGCTTGGACAGCCCTTCGGTCGTTCAGTACTTC. This translates into CASSLDSPSVVQYF.

The chain employs TRBV18 and TRBJ2-2; perhaps TRBD1 as D (5 bases). Trimming pared 0 bases from V and 6 bases from J, leaving 14 bases between. Germline CDR1 reads KGHSH; CDR2 reads LQKENI. CDR3 length: 16 residues. CDR3 region: CASSPPGVLGAGELFF. DNA of the CDR3: TGTGCCAGCTCACCACCGGGCGTTTTAGGGGCCGGGGAGCTGTTTTTT.

The V call is TRBV6-4, the J call TRBJ2-2; D might be TRBD2 (6 bases). Germline V gene data show CDR1 as MRHNA and CDR2 as SNTAGT. Trimming stripped 4 bases from V and 1 base from J, with 10 bases between. The length of the CDR3 is 15 residues. The chain's CDR3 is CASSGGSGNTGELFF. The CDR3 DNA reads as TGTGCCAGCAGTGGTGGTAGCGGGAACACCGGGGAGCTGTTTTTT.

The chain combines TRBV27 with TRBJ2-5; 10 bases are shared with TRBD1. CDR3 length equals 16 residues. Germline values: CDR1 MNHEY, CDR2 SMNVEV (reference sequence). J lost 0 bases, V lost 5 bases, and 6 bases had no gene match. The CDR3 reads CASSPGTGVHQETQYF. The CDR3 DNA follows: TGTGCCAGCAGTCCTGGGACAGGGGTTCACCAAGAGACCCAGTACTTC.

The chain links TRBV19 to TRBJ2-1, with 13 nucleotides matching TRBD2. Per germline, CDR1 LNHDA and CDR2 SQIVND (reference sequence). Trimming cost V 3 bases and J 6 bases; bases outside gene matches: 2. CDR3 length: 15 residues. The chain's CDR3 is CASSIRLAGGNEQFF. The DNA of the CDR3 is TGTGCCAGTAGTATTAGACTAGCGGGGGGCAATGAGCAGTTCTTC.

J is TRBJ2-5 and V is TRBV18; 7 bases fit TRBD1. This CDR3 comprises 13 residues. Germline trimming cut 6 bases from V and 5 bases from J; bases unmatched to any gene: 6. Germline loops: CDR1 KGHSH, CDR2 LQKENI. The CDR3 coding sequence is TGTGCCAGCTCCCAAGGGGGCGTGGAGACCCAGTACTTC. Translation: CASSQGGVETQYF.

V gene TRBV4-2 combines with J gene TRBJ1-3; D gene ambiguous. There are 15 residues in the CDR3. In germline, CDR1 is LGHNA, CDR2 YNFKEQ. V was trimmed by 0 bases and J by 0 bases, leaving 6 bases between them. CDR3 region: CASSQDSSSGNTIYF. As DNA, the CDR3 is TGTGCCAGCAGCCAAGACTCGAGCTCTGGAAACACCATATATTTT.

The chain combines TRBV9 with TRBJ1-6; D unclear. This CDR3 contains 14 residues. The germline V gene has CDR1 SGDLS and CDR2 YYNGEE. V lost 1 base, J lost 8 bases, and 10 bases lay in between. This CDR3 reads CASSVSGADSPLHF. In DNA, the CDR3 is TGTGCCAGCAGCGTATCCGGAGCCGATTCACCCCTCCACTTT.

This chain uses TRBV28 with TRBJ2-7, with TRBD2 identical over 12 bases. The junction had 4 bases not matched to a gene; V was cut back by 3 bases and J by 7 bases. This CDR3 contains 14 residues. In germline, CDR1 is MDHEN, CDR2 SYDVKM. The CDR3 region is CASSFLAGGGEQYF. In DNA, the CDR3 is TGTGCCAGCAGTTTCCTAGCGGGAGGGGGTGAGCAGTACTTC. The entire variable domain, with the rest obtained from reference TRBV28 and TRBJ2-7, is as follows: DVKVTQSSRYLVKRTGEKVFLECVQDMDHENMFWYRQDPGLGLRLIYFSYDVKMKEKGDIPEGYSVSREKKERFSLILESASTNQTSMYLCASSFLAGGGEQYFGPGTRLTVT.

This sequence joins TRBV21-1 and TRBJ2-7; the table's D call of TRBD2 was not tested on the DNA. TRBV21-1 is an annotated pseudogene. The CDR3 is 15 amino acids. The CDR3 sequence is CASSITATHSYEQYF. CDR3 coding DNA: TGTGCCAGCAGCATTACCGCGACTCATTCCTACGAGCAGTACTTC.

The chain recombines TRBV18 with TRBJ2-1; 8 bases are shared with TRBD2. This CDR3 contains 15 residues. Trimming took 3 bases from V and 4 from J; bases not matched to a gene: 5. Germline values: CDR1 KGHSH, CDR2 LQKENI. For the CDR3, the DNA is TGTGCCAGCTCACCCCGGGAGGGCGGTTACAATGAGCAGTTCTTC. Translating gives CASSPREGGYNEQFF. The whole variable domain, remainder taken from reference TRBV18 and TRBJ2-1, is NAGVMQNPRHLVRRRGQEARLRCSPMKGHSHVYWYRQLPEEGLKFMVYLQKENIIDESGMPKERFSAEFPKEGPSILRIQQVVRGDSAAYFCASSPREGGYNEQFFGPGTRLTVL.

The genes are TRBV28 and TRBJ1-6, with a tentative D call TRBD1 (5 bases). The CDR3 totals 14 residues. V lost 2 bases and J 7 bases, leaving 9 bases between the germline ends. Germline V gene data show CDR1 as MDHEN and CDR2 as SYDVKM. The CDR3 DNA sequence: TGTGCCAGCAGTTTAGTCAGGGCCAATTCACCCCTCCACTTT. Its protein product is CASSLVRANSPLHF.

The V gene is TRBV7-2, the J gene TRBJ2-2; tentative D call: TRBD1 (6 bases). V lost 4 bases to trimming and J lost 4 bases, with 19 bases between them. This CDR3 spans 17 amino acids. Germline lookup yields CDR1 SGHTA and CDR2 FQGNSA. CDR3 region: CASSSRDKARGTGELFF. CDR3 DNA sequence: TGTGCCAGCAGCTCCCGGGACAAGGCCAGGGGCACCGGGGAGCTGTTTTTT.